The next 11 T cell receptor beta chains were all read from a single sample in a study of cytomegalovirus exposure and HLA in healthy donors. Amplification used 60 Vbeta primers and 13 Jbeta primers. The protocol was immunoSEQ multiplex PCR, while the TCRdb copy is restricted to in-frame clones and leaves out a portion. The sample carries around 150,000 clones, roughly four fifths recorded once. Sequenced material: PBMCs. These receptors originate from a woman between 40 and 55 years old in good health and CMV-seronegative.

V gene TRBV5-4 combines with J gene TRBJ2-2; D might be TRBD2 (6 bases). The CDR3 is made up of 15 amino acids. The ends were cut back, 2 bases at V and 5 bases at J, with 13 bases in the middle. Germline V gives CDR1 SGHNT, CDR2 YYREEE (reference sequence). DNA for the CDR3: TGTGCCAGCAGCTTAGGCGGGGCGTGGACCGGGGAGCTGTTTTTT. This encodes CASSLGGAWTGELFF. The full variable domain, its missing parts supplied by reference TRBV5-4 and TRBJ2-2, is ETGVTQSPTHLIKTRGQQVTLRCSSQSGHNTVSWYQQALGQGPQFIFQYYREEENGRGNFPPRFSGLQFPNYSSELNVNALELDDSALYLCASSLGGAWTGELFFGEGSRLTVL.

This rearrangement joins TRBV19 to TRBJ2-2; 7 nucleotides agree with TRBD2. V lost 7 bases to trimming and J lost 1 base; unmatched junction nucleotides: 6. The CDR3 sequence is 15 residues long. Looked up from germline, CDR1 is LNHDA and CDR2 is SQIVND (reference sequence). The CDR3 sequence is CASMGLAENTGELFF. CDR3 DNA: TGTGCCAGTATGGGGCTAGCGGAGAACACCGGGGAGCTGTTTTTT.

In this sample, this clone turned up a few times. The rearrangement links TRBV2 to TRBJ2-3; 7 bases are a match to TRBD2. In germline, CDR1 is SNHLY, CDR2 FYNNEI. Trimming at V came to 1 base and at J to 0 bases, leaving 4 bases not matched to a gene. The CDR3 runs to 16 residues. The CDR3 reads CASSEGGGLSTDTQYF. In DNA form, the CDR3 reads TGTGCCAGCAGTGAAGGGGGGGGACTTAGCACAGATACGCAGTATTTT.

The chain combines TRBV1 with TRBJ2-4; the table's TRBD2 call for D was not verified on the DNA. TRBV1 is deemed a pseudogene. The CDR3 extends over 20 amino acids. CDR3 coding DNA: TGCACCAGCAGCCAACACCCCTCGGCGGGAGGGCCGTTAGCCAAAAACATTCAGTACTTC. Amino acid sequence: CTSSQHPSAGGPLAKNIQYF.

The rearrangement uses TRBV4-1 and TRBJ2-1, with 11 bases fitting TRBD2. The ends lost 0 bases at V and 7 bases at J; junction bases unmatched: 2. This CDR3 is built from 15 residues. Per germline, CDR1 MGHRA and CDR2 YSYEKL. CDR3 in DNA: TGCGCCAGCAGCCAAGAGGGACTAGCGGAGAATGAGCAGTTCTTC. Protein product: CASSQEGLAENEQFF.

The chain employs TRBV11-2 and TRBJ1-1; D gene ambiguous. Germline lookup yields CDR1 SGHAT and CDR2 FQNNGV. The CDR3 runs to 13 residues. Deletions cut 0 bases from V and 5 bases from J, with 7 bases between. The CDR3 DNA is TGTGCCAGCAGCTTAGAGGAGTTGACTGAAGCTTTCTTT. Translation gives CASSLEELTEAFF.

The rearrangement links TRBV7-8 to TRBJ2-5; the match to TRBD2 covers 7 bases. The germline CDR1 and CDR2 sequences are SGHVS and FQNEAQ. The length of the CDR3 is 13 residues. V gave up 8 bases and J gave up 4 bases; unmatched junction bases: 7. Here the CDR3 reads CASEAGLVETQYF. Written as DNA, the CDR3 is TGTGCCAGCGAAGCGGGACTCGTAGAGACCCAGTACTTC.

CDR3 coding DNA: TGTGCCAGCAGCGTAGGGACAGGGCCCTACGAGCAGTACTTC. It is translated as CASSVGTGPYEQYF. The rearrangement joins TRBV9 to TRBJ2-7, with TRBD1 identical over 8 bases. With 0 bases clipped from V and 2 bases from J, the junction kept 1 base outside the gene matches. The germline V gene encodes CDR1 SGDLS and CDR2 YYNGEE. The CDR3 sequence is 14 residues long.

The J gene is TRBJ1-2, the V gene TRBV28; 7 bases are shared with TRBD1. The CDR3 runs to 15 residues. V lost 5 bases to trimming and J lost 4 bases; unmatched junction nucleotides: 10. Germline V gene data show CDR1 as MDHEN and CDR2 as SYDVKM. The CDR3 nucleotides read TGTGCCAGCAGTCTAGTCAGGGGGTGGGGCTATGGCTACACCTTC. It translates to CASSLVRGWGYGYTF.

J is TRBJ1-5 and V is TRBV28; D perhaps matches TRBD1 (6 bases). Trimming removed 4 bases from V and 5 bases from J, with 9 bases in between. This CDR3 has 13 residues. CDR1 is MDHEN, CDR2 SYDVKM, per germline. CDR3 bases: TGTGCCAGCAGTTGGCCAGGGGATCAGCCCCAGCATTTT. It specifies CASSWPGDQPQHF.

The gene calls are TRBV7-2 and TRBJ1-1; TRBD1 is a possible D gene (6 bases). Germline values: CDR1 SGHTA, CDR2 FQGNSA. The CDR3 length is 14 residues. The ends were cut back, 5 bases at V and 3 bases at J, with 13 bases in the middle. The DNA for the CDR3 is TGTGCCAGCAGCCCTATCGCAGGGGACACTGAAGCTTTCTTT. Amino acids: CASSPIAGDTEAFF.